A single sample gave rise to the 27 T cell receptor beta chains below, sequenced in a study of cytomegalovirus exposure and HLA in healthy donors. A multiplex PCR was run with 60 Vbeta primers and 13 Jbeta primers. Profiled with immunoSEQ multiplex PCR; TCRdb holds only in-frame clones, not every one. The table has 180,000 or so clones, around 80% seen once. The sequenced material came from PBMCs. These receptors originate from a woman aged 35 to 49 in good health and CMV-seropositive.

The genes are TRBV7-6 and TRBJ2-3; possibly TRBD2 for D (5 bases). V lost 5 bases and J 2 bases, leaving 17 bases between the germline ends. The CDR3 covers 16 residues. Looked up from germline, CDR1 is SGHVS and CDR2 is FNYEAQ. CDR3 sequence (DNA): TGTGCCAGCAGCCCACAACTCCTCGGGGACACAGATACGCAGTATTTT. Its translation: CASSPQLLGDTDTQYF.

The V call is TRBV9, the J call TRBJ1-5, with a possible D match to TRBD1 (5 bases). The germline gives CDR1 SGDLS, CDR2 YYNGEE. The CDR3 consists of 15 residues. V lost 4 bases to trimming and J lost 6 bases, with 17 bases between them. The CDR3 spells CASSPAGAPSQPQHF. CDR3 coding DNA: TGTGCCAGCAGCCCCGCTGGGGCTCCGAGTCAGCCCCAGCATTTT.

This sequence joins TRBV29-1 and TRBJ2-2; weak D call: TRBD2 (5 bases). Trimming removed 7 bases at V and 6 bases at J, with 15 bases between. Germline V gives CDR1 SQVTM, CDR2 ANQGSEA. The length of the CDR3 is 13 residues. The CDR3 coding sequence is TGCAGCGCCCGCCGGGGTAACCCCGGGGAGCTGTTTTTT. This codes for CSARRGNPGELFF.

This clone was observed a handful of times. In the same sample, other DNA sequences code for this CDR3. The DNA of the CDR3 is TGTGCCAGCAGCTTAGTAGCGGGGACCGGGGAGCTGTTTTTT. Residues: CASSLVAGTGELFF. The J gene is TRBJ2-2, the V gene TRBV7-9; 8 nucleotides line up with TRBD2. The CDR3 consists of 14 residues. V shed 1 base, J shed 5 bases, and the junction held 0 bases outside the gene matches. Germline CDR1 reads SEHNR; CDR2 reads FQNEAQ (reference sequence).

This clone has a single count. The gene calls are TRBV4-1 and TRBJ1-3, with D unresolved. Germline CDR1 MGHRA, CDR2 YSYEKL. V lost 0 bases and J 3 bases, leaving 15 bases between the germline ends. The CDR3 has 17 amino acids. CDR3 in amino acids: CASSQDRVQRNGNTIYF. The CDR3 DNA follows: TGCGCCAGCAGCCAAGATAGGGTGCAGCGGAATGGAAACACCATATATTTT.

J is TRBJ2-4 and V is TRBV27, with D possibly matching TRBD2 (6 bases). Per the germline V gene, CDR1 is MNHEY and CDR2 is SMNVEV (reference sequence). CDR3 size: 16 residues. Deletions cut 1 base from V and 0 bases from J, with 10 bases between. The CDR3 reads CASSLFGEAAKNIQYF. CDR3 in DNA: TGTGCCAGCAGTTTATTTGGGGAGGCAGCCAAAAACATTCAGTACTTC.

This clone was seen only a few times. The chain carries TRBV7-9 and TRBJ1-2; no firm D call. Germline lookup yields CDR1 SEHNR and CDR2 FQNEAQ (reference sequence). Trimming pared 5 bases from V and 8 bases from J, leaving 21 bases between. CDR3 size: 15 residues. The CDR3 reads CASSTSDGRAGGYTF. DNA for the CDR3: TGTGCCAGCAGCACCTCTGATGGAAGGGCGGGAGGCTACACCTTC.

The rearrangement joins TRBV5-1 to TRBJ2-6; 7 positions agree with TRBD2. Germline values: CDR1 SGHRS, CDR2 YFSETQ. CDR3 length: 16 residues. With 4 bases clipped from V and 4 bases from J, the junction kept 8 bases outside the gene matches. The CDR3 sequence: CASSQITSVGANVLTF. DNA for the CDR3: TGCGCCAGCAGCCAAATAACTAGCGTAGGGGCCAACGTCCTGACTTTC.

V usage is TRBV11-3 and J usage is TRBJ2-1; a weak D match, TRBD1 (6 bases). The CDR3 loop spans 13 amino acids. Germline CDR1 is SGHNT and CDR2 is YENEEA. V was shortened by 5 bases and J by 10 bases, with 15 bases between the two germline ends. The CDR3 here is CASSQGINGEQFF. CDR3 bases: TGTGCCAGCAGCCAGGGGATAAATGGGGAGCAGTTCTTC.

This chain connects TRBV5-1 to TRBJ1-1; D perhaps matches TRBD1 (5 bases). Germline V gives CDR1 SGHRS, CDR2 YFSETQ. Trimming pared 4 bases from V and 4 bases from J, leaving 17 bases between. CDR3 length: 15 residues. The CDR3 sequence is CASSGNQGRGTEAFF. The CDR3 region has the DNA TGCGCCAGCAGCGGGAACCAGGGCCGCGGCACTGAAGCTTTCTTT.

The chain employs TRBV29-1 and TRBJ1-1, with D unresolved. The CDR3 totals 15 residues. Germline V gene data show CDR1 as SQVTM and CDR2 as ANQGSEA. V gave up 5 bases and J gave up 7 bases, with 23 bases separating them. CDR3 amino acids: CSVSYLLNGNYEAFF. CDR3 sequence (DNA): TGCAGCGTTTCCTACCTCTTAAACGGTAATTATGAAGCTTTCTTT.

The rearrangement links TRBV5-4 to TRBJ2-5, with 11 positions matching TRBD2. CDR3 length equals 18 residues. CDR1 is SGHNT, CDR2 YYREEE, per germline (reference sequence). After removal of 1 base from V and 6 bases from J, the junction contained 14 bases not matched to a gene. The CDR3 bases are TGTGCCAGCAGCTTGTACTTACTAGCGGGAGAAGGGATGAAGACCCAGTACTTC. It is translated as CASSLYLLAGEGMKTQYF.

This clone showed up just a few times. V gene TRBV4-1 combines with J gene TRBJ1-4; 7 nucleotides match TRBD1. The germline gives CDR1 MGHRA, CDR2 YSYEKL. V shed 3 bases, J shed 8 bases, and the junction held 9 bases outside the gene matches. This CDR3 comprises 15 residues. The CDR3 nucleotides are TGCGCCAGCAGCCAGGCGACAGGGTTTAGAGAAAAACTGTTTTTT. This encodes CASSQATGFREKLFF.

The chain couples TRBV25-1 to TRBJ1-1; D may be TRBD1 (5 bases). The CDR3 runs 14 residues. Germline V gene lookup returns CDR1 MGHDK and CDR2 SYGVNS. Deletions cut 6 bases from V and 0 bases from J, with 11 bases between. CDR3 amino acids: CASSLQGMNTEAFF. Here the CDR3 DNA reads TGTGCCAGCAGCCTGCAGGGTATGAACACTGAAGCTTTCTTT.

The gene calls are TRBV5-1 and TRBJ2-3, with TRBD2 matching over 9 bases. The V segment lost 1 base and the J segment 4 bases; nucleotides outside the gene matches: 7. This CDR3 spans 16 amino acids. CDR1 and CDR2 (germline): SGHRS, YFSETQ. As DNA, the CDR3 is TGCGCCAGCAGCTTGCCTATAGCGGGAGAGGCAGATACGCAGTATTTT. Translation gives CASSLPIAGEADTQYF.

V gene TRBV19 combines with J gene TRBJ1-2; D is perhaps TRBD1 (5 bases). Trimming shortened V by 3 bases and J by 0 bases, and 17 bases separated the two germline ends. The CDR3 is 17 amino acids. CDR1 and CDR2 from the germline V gene are LNHDA and SQIVND (reference sequence). The CDR3 protein is CASSIPYDGGPNYGYTF. The CDR3 nucleotides are TGTGCCAGTAGTATCCCCTACGACGGGGGACCTAACTATGGCTACACCTTC. Full variable domain (remainder filled in from reference TRBV19 and TRBJ1-2): DGGITQSPKYLFRKEGQNVTLSCEQNLNHDAMYWYRQDPGQGLRLIYYSQIVNDFQKGDIAEGYSVSREKKESFPLTVTSAQKNPTAFYLCASSIPYDGGPNYGYTFGSGTRLTVV.

There are a few counts of this clone. The chain employs TRBV27 and TRBJ2-7, with no clear D. Germline CDR1 is MNHEY and CDR2 is SMNVEV (reference sequence). V dropped 6 bases and J dropped 5 bases, with 11 bases sitting between them. The CDR3 loop spans 12 amino acids. This CDR3 reads CASRPGGDEQYF. Written as DNA, the CDR3 is TGTGCCAGCAGGCCCGGTGGAGACGAGCAGTACTTC.

Here the CDR3 reads CASSLGAGTGNTIYF. CDR3 DNA sequence: TGTGCCAGCAGCTTAGGGGCAGGGACTGGAAACACCATATATTTT. The rearrangement links TRBV11-2 to TRBJ1-3, with D possibly being TRBD1 (5 bases). V shed 1 base and J shed 2 bases, with 9 bases lying between them. The CDR3 covers 15 residues. Germline V gene data show CDR1 as SGHAT and CDR2 as FQNNGV.

The rearrangement links TRBV10-3 to TRBJ2-7; D is unresolved. V lost 3 bases, J lost 3 bases, and 15 bases lay in between. Germline V lookup: CDR1 ENHRY, CDR2 SYGVKD. CDR3 length equals 15 residues. Here the CDR3 DNA reads TGTGCCATCAGTGAAGAGAAGAGTGGGCGCTACGAGCAGTACTTC. Amino acids: CAISEEKSGRYEQYF.

This chain uses TRBV6-5 with TRBJ2-7; 7 positions match TRBD1. The CDR3 is 13 residues long. With 6 bases clipped from V and 0 bases from J, the junction kept 2 bases outside the gene matches. Germline values: CDR1 MNHEY, CDR2 SVGAGI. The CDR3 region is CASSRTGSYEQYF. In DNA form, the CDR3 reads TGTGCCAGCAGCAGGACAGGCTCCTACGAGCAGTACTTC.

The chain employs TRBV25-1 and TRBJ1-2, with a possible D match to TRBD1 (6 bases). CDR3 size: 14 residues. V lost 4 bases and J 5 bases, leaving 14 bases between the germline ends. CDR1 is MGHDK and CDR2 is SYGVNS in the germline V gene. Here the CDR3 reads CASSGFGTQYGYTF. The CDR3 nucleotides read TGTGCCAGCAGTGGCTTCGGGACACAATATGGCTACACCTTC.

This clone is a singleton in its sample. The rearrangement uses TRBV18 and TRBJ1-2; tentative D call: TRBD1 (5 bases). Looked up from germline, CDR1 is KGHSH and CDR2 is LQKENI. The V end was cut by 2 bases, the J end by 10 bases, with 14 bases between. The CDR3 spans 13 residues. CDR3: CASSPDHLGDYTF. In DNA, the CDR3 is TGTGCCAGCTCACCAGATCACCTAGGGGACTACACCTTC.

The genes are TRBV5-1 and TRBJ1-6, with D possibly matching TRBD1 (5 bases). In germline, CDR1 is SGHRS, CDR2 YFSETQ. The germline V and J ends were trimmed by 0 bases and 7 bases, with 8 bases remaining between them. The CDR3 runs 14 residues. The CDR3 DNA is TGCGCCAGCAGCTTGGGACAGTCAAATTCACCCCTCCACTTT. This codes for CASSLGQSNSPLHF.

V and J are TRBV28 and TRBJ2-7; 10 positions match TRBD1. J lost 4 bases, V lost 5 bases, and 11 bases had no gene match. The CDR3 length is 16 residues. Germline assignment: CDR1 MDHEN and CDR2 SYDVKM. The CDR3 loop reads CASSPGRGTGVYEQYF. Here the CDR3 DNA reads TGTGCCAGCAGTCCTGGCCGCGGGACAGGGGTTTACGAGCAGTACTTC.

This chain connects TRBV5-1 to TRBJ2-3, with 15 bases lining up with TRBD2. The trim removed 1 base at V and 2 bases at J, leaving 5 bases unmatched. The CDR3 runs to 18 residues. The germline gives CDR1 SGHRS, CDR2 YFSETQ. The CDR3 loop reads CASSLYGTSGGYTDTQYF. The CDR3 nucleotides read TGCGCCAGCAGCTTGTATGGGACTAGCGGGGGGTACACAGATACGCAGTATTTT.

This clone appeared a single time. The chain recombines TRBV20-1 with TRBJ1-5; D is perhaps TRBD1 (5 bases). The CDR3 runs 11 residues. Germline CDR1 is DFQATT and CDR2 is SNEGSKA (reference sequence). The V and J ends lost 7 bases and 9 bases respectively, with 13 bases between them. The CDR3 here is CSVRLGGPQHF. The DNA for the CDR3 is TGCAGTGTCCGCCTGGGGGGGCCCCAGCATTTT.

V is TRBV28 and J is TRBJ1-1; 7 bases line up with TRBD1. The CDR3 loop spans 14 amino acids. The germline V gene encodes CDR1 MDHEN and CDR2 SYDVKM. Trimming at V came to 2 bases and at J to 6 bases, leaving 6 bases not matched to a gene. This CDR3 reads CASSLTLGTAEAFF. The CDR3 region has the DNA TGTGCCAGCAGTTTAACGCTGGGGACAGCTGAAGCTTTCTTT.